The clone carrying this T cell receptor beta chain was counted only a few times. Antigen unknown. The CDR3 contains 16 residues. Germline V gives CDR1 MNHEY, CDR2 SMNVEV (reference sequence). Trimming removed 5 bases from V and 4 bases from J; junction bases left unmatched: 12. This sample was included in a study of response to subunit inactivated influenza vaccine. General study results and limits: After each seasonal influenza vaccination, few new T cells are recruited, the authors suggested.

TCRdb passed the RT-PCR reads through MiXCR, listing each CDR3 protein once. Among more than 550,000 distinct CDR3 sequences listed, around 11% were seen once. These same records also appear under a second study, on T cells expressing NK-cell markers. That study adds: cDNA encoding TCR beta was synthesized via 5'RACE template switching incorporating UMIs. In sorted CD3+CD56+NKG2C+, CD3+CD56+NKG2C- and CD3+CD56-NKG2C+ T cells, TCR beta repertoires were obtained. The authors restricted sorting to alpha-beta TCR T cells with an anti-gamma-delta TCR antibody in several experiments.

This rearrangement joins TRBV27 to TRBJ2-3, with 7 bases fitting TRBD2. The receptor was derived from a man aged 50 to 59 who received an inactivated influenza vaccine. Sequences were derived from PBMCs from blood, sampled on the day of vaccination. CDR3 nucleotide sequence: TGTGCCAGCAGTATGACCCCCGGGGGGATCGCAGATACGCAGTATTTT. This translates into CASSMTPGGIADTQYF.